The source of this T cell receptor (beta chain) is a study of blood T cell repertoires in COVID-19. Study information: Samples came from the United States, Italy and Spain, spanning acute and convalescent COVID-19. The analysed material was cDNA or gDNA that came from T cells, B-cell-depleted T cells, or PBMCs.

Methods used by the authors: Reference gene primer amplification gave estimated nucleated cell counts. The assay was immunoSEQ multiplex PCR, and TCRdb's table has in-frame clones only and misses some. The V and J calls and clone size are taken from that table; D and trimming were inferred from the DNA. This sample has some 220,000 clones, with around 81% found just once. CDR3 length: 15 residues. From germline, CDR1 is LGHNA and CDR2 YNFKEQ. Trimming cost V 2 bases and J 7 bases; bases outside gene matches: 7. The V call is TRBV4-2, the J call TRBJ1-4; 7 positions match TRBD1. This clonotype originated in an older woman with acute or convalescent COVID-19. What was sequenced was peripheral blood. The CDR3 sequence: CASSQTDRETEKLFF. In DNA form, the CDR3 reads TGTGCCAGCAGCCAAACCGACAGGGAGACTGAAAAACTGTTTTTT.